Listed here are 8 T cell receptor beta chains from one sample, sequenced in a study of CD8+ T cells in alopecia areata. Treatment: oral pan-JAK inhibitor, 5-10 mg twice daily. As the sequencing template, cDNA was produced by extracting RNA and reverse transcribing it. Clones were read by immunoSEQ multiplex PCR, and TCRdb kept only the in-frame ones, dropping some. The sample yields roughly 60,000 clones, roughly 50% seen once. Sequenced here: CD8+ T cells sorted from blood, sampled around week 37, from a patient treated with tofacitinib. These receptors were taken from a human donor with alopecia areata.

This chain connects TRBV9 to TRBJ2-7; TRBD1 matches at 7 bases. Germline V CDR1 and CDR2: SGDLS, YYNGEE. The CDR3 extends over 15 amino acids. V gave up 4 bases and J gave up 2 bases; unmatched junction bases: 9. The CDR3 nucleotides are TGTGCCAGCAGCTTAAGGACAGGTGGGACCTACGAGCAGTACTTC. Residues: CASSLRTGGTYEQYF.

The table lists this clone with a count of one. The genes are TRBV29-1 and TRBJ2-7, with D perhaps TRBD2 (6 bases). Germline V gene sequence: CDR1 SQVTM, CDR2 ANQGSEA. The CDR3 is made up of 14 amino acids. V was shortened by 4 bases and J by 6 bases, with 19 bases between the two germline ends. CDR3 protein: CSVVPRGGALEQYF. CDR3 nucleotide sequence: TGCAGCGTTGTTCCGCGGGGTGGCGCTCTCGAGCAGTACTTC.

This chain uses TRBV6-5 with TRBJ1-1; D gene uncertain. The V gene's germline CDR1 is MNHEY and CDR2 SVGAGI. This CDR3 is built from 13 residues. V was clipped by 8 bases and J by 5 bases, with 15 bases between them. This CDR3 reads CASARFRGTEAFF. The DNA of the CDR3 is TGTGCCAGCGCCAGATTCCGAGGGACTGAAGCTTTCTTT.

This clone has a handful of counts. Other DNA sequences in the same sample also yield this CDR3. CDR3 sequence reads: CSVETGTPYEQYF. The DNA for the CDR3 is TGCAGCGTTGAGACCGGGACACCGTACGAGCAGTACTTC. V gene TRBV29-1 combines with J gene TRBJ2-7, with a possible D match to TRBD1 (6 bases). CDR3 length equals 13 residues. From germline, CDR1 is SQVTM and CDR2 ANQGSEA. V lost 3 bases, J lost 4 bases, and 13 bases lay in between.

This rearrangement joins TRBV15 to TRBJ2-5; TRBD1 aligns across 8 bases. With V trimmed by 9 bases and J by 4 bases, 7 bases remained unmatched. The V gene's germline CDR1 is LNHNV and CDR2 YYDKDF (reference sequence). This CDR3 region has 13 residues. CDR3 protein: CATGPRGRETQYF. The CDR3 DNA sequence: TGTGCCACGGGCCCCAGGGGGCGAGAGACCCAGTACTTC.

Here the CDR3 reads CSVRVGLAGGPGQETQYF. CDR3 in DNA: TGCAGCGTCCGGGTGGGACTAGCGGGAGGGCCGGGGCAAGAGACCCAGTACTTC. The chain joins TRBV29-1 to TRBJ2-5; TRBD2 matches at 16 bases. CDR3 length: 18 amino acids. The ends lost 6 bases at V and 2 bases at J; junction bases unmatched: 12. Germline-derived CDR1 and CDR2 are SQVTM and ANQGSEA.

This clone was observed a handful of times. The CDR3 DNA reads TGCGCCAGCAGCCAATTTAGGGGGAGCGCTACCGGGGAGCTGTTTTTT. This sequence encodes CASSQFRGSATGELFF. This chain uses TRBV4-3 with TRBJ2-2; maybe TRBD1 (6 bases). The V end lost 2 bases, the J end lost 5 bases, and 15 bases lay between the germline ends. Germline assignment: CDR1 LGHNA and CDR2 YSLEER. This CDR3 is built from 16 residues.

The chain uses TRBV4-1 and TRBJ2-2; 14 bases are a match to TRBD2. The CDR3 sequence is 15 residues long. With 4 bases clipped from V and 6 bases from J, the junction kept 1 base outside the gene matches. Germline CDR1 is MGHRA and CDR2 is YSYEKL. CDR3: CASSLGLAGAGELFF. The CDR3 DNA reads TGCGCCAGCAGCCTGGGACTAGCGGGAGCCGGGGAGCTGTTTTTT.